The 8 T cell receptor beta chains listed next were all sequenced from one sample in a study of PD-1 blockade in classical Hodgkin lymphoma. Produced via immunoSEQ multiplex PCR; TCRdb's table is partial and in-frame only. The table records under 45,000 clones, just over 65% of them present only once. Time point in this sample: cycle 4 day 1 (C4D1), after 6 weeks of nivolumab. With no exception, relapse followed autologous stem cell transplantation in all patients, and brentuximab vedotin exposure varied. The sequences come from peripheral blood mononuclear cells (PBMCs), collected before the fourth cycle of nivolumab. These receptors came from a human donor with classical Hodgkin lymphoma.

The V gene is TRBV7-2, the J gene TRBJ2-2; D unclear. Trimming shortened V by 2 bases and J by 1 base, and 8 bases separated the two germline ends. Germline CDR1 reads SGHTA; CDR2 reads FQGNSA. The CDR3 is 15 residues long. The CDR3 sequence is CASSLIGRNTGELFF. The CDR3 DNA is TGTGCCAGCAGCTTAATAGGTCGGAACACCGGGGAGCTGTTTTTT.

This chain joins TRBV7-2 and TRBJ2-7; D unclear. V lost 4 bases to trimming and J lost 2 bases, with 12 bases between them. The CDR3 is 14 amino acids. Germline V gene sequence: CDR1 SGHTA, CDR2 FQGNSA. The CDR3 is CASSSSGFTYEQYF. The DNA for the CDR3 is TGTGCCAGCAGCTCTTCTGGGTTTACCTACGAGCAGTACTTC. The complete variable domain, with remaining parts taken from reference TRBV7-2 and TRBJ2-7, reads GAGVSQSPSNKVTEKGKDVELRCDPISGHTALYWYRQSLGQGLEFLIYFQGNSAPDKSGLPSDRFSAERTGGSVSTLTIQRTQQEDSAVYLCASSSSGFTYEQYFGPGTRLTVT.

The chain recombines TRBV29-1 with TRBJ2-2; 9 bases agree with TRBD1. The CDR3 totals 13 residues. CDR1 is SQVTM, CDR2 ANQGSEA, per germline. Trimming at V came to 4 bases and at J to 6 bases, leaving 3 bases not matched to a gene. CDR3 nucleotide sequence: TGCAGCGTTGGGGGACAGGGCGCCGGGGAGCTGTTTTTT. Its translation is CSVGGQGAGELFF.

J is TRBJ1-3 and V is TRBV18, with D uncertain. Germline values: CDR1 KGHSH, CDR2 LQKENI. The CDR3 totals 15 residues. Trimming shortened V by 3 bases and J by 0 bases, and 9 bases separated the two germline ends. CDR3 DNA: TGTGCCAGCTCACCCAGCGGGAGCTCTGGAAACACCATATATTTT. This codes for CASSPSGSSGNTIYF.

The chain recombines TRBV5-5 with TRBJ2-7, with D possibly TRBD1 on 6 matching bases. Trimming stripped 1 base from V and 3 bases from J, with 14 bases between. The CDR3 loop spans 15 amino acids. Germline assignment: CDR1 SGHKS and CDR2 YYEKEE (reference sequence). CDR3 sequence (DNA): TGTGCCAGCAGCTTGTTGGACAGTAAGAGCTACGAGCAGTACTTC. Translated: CASSLLDSKSYEQYF. Drawing the rest from reference TRBV5-5 and TRBJ2-7, the complete variable domain is DAGVTQSPTHLIKTRGQQVTLRCSPISGHKSVSWYQQVLGQGPQFIFQYYEKEERGRGNFPDRFSARQFPNYSSELNVNALLLGDSALYLCASSLLDSKSYEQYFGPGTRLTVT.

The rearrangement uses TRBV28 and TRBJ2-2; weak D call: TRBD1 (6 bases). CDR1 MDHEN and CDR2 SYDVKM come from the germline V gene. Trimming pared 3 bases from V and 5 bases from J, leaving 13 bases between. This CDR3 comprises 15 residues. CDR3 sequence reads: CASSFLVRGTGELFF. CDR3 DNA sequence: TGTGCCAGCAGTTTCTTGGTCAGGGGTACCGGGGAGCTGTTTTTT. Full variable domain (missing parts from reference TRBV28 and TRBJ2-2): DVKVTQSSRYLVKRTGEKVFLECVQDMDHENMFWYRQDPGLGLRLIYFSYDVKMKEKGDIPEGYSVSREKKERFSLILESASTNQTSMYLCASSFLVRGTGELFFGEGSRLTVL.

This clone was seen only a few times. The chain employs TRBV11-2 and TRBJ2-7; 13 nucleotides agree with TRBD2. Looked up from germline, CDR1 is SGHAT and CDR2 is FQNNGV. V trimming: 4 bases; J trimming: 3 bases; junction bases outside the gene matches: 6. This CDR3 comprises 16 residues. CDR3 loop: CASSYSGTSGIYEQYF. CDR3 nucleotide sequence: TGTGCCAGCAGCTACTCCGGGACTAGCGGGATCTACGAGCAGTACTTC.

The genes are TRBV5-1 and TRBJ1-6; D call uncertain. Germline V gene lookup returns CDR1 SGHRS and CDR2 YFSETQ. This CDR3 region has 12 residues. This CDR3 is CATTGGNSPLHF. CDR3 coding DNA: TGCGCAACCACGGGTGGTAATTCACCCCTCCACTTT.